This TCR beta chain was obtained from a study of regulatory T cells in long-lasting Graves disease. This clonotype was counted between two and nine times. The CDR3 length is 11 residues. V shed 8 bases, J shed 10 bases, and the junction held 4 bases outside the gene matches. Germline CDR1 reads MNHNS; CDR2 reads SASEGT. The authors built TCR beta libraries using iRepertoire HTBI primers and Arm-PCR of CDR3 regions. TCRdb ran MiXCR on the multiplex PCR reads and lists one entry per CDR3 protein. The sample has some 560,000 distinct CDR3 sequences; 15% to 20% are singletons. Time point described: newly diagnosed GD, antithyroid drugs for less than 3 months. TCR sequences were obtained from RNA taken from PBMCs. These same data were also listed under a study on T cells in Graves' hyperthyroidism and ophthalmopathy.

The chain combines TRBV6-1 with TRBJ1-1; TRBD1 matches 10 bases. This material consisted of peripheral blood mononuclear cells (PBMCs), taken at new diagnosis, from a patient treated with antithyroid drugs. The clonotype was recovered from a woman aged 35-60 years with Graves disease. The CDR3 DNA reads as TGTGCCAGCGAGGGGGACAGGGGAGCTTTCTTT. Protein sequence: CASEGDRGAFF.